The present entry profiles one TCR beta chain with its context. Antigen specificity is unknown. The CDR3 consists of 16 residues. Germline-derived CDR1 and CDR2 are MNHEY and SMNVEV (reference sequence). These data originate in a study of CXCR3-negative and CXCR3-positive naive CD8 T cells. The authors made the TRB cDNA libraries by 5' RACE using UMI labels. TCRdb reprocessed the 5' RACE reads and reports one entry per CDR3 protein, with no DNA. This sample contains approximately 100,000 distinct CDR3 sequences. Study outcomes and limitations: Comparison of naive cells showed more hydrophobic TRB CDR3s in CXCR3-positive than in CXCR3-negative naive cells. The study found comparably high diversity in both naive subsets and much lower diversity in memory CD8+ cells.

This sequence was found in a human donor in good health. Some clones in this sample may be carry-over from other donors' samples. The specimen sequenced was naive CXCR3- CD8+ T cells from blood. Specified subset: CD45RO-CCR7+CD27+CD95- naive CD8+ T cells lacking CXCR3 (TNR3-). The rearrangement links TRBV27 to TRBJ2-7; TCRdb outputs TRBD1, but without DNA this stays unchecked. The CDR3 region is CASSFSEDSLSHEQYF.